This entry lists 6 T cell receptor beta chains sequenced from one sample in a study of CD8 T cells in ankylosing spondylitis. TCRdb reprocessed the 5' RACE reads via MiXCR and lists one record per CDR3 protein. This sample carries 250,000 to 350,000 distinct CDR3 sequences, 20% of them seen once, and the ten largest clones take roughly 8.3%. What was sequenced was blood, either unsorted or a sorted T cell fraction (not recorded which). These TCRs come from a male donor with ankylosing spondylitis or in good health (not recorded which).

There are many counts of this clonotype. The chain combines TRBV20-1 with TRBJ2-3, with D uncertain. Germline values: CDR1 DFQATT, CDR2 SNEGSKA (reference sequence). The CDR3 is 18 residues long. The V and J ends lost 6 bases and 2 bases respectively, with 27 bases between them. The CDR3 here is CSADLFGSSLEITDTQYF. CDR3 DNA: TGCAGTGCAGATCTATTCGGGTCTTCCCTTGAAATCACAGATACGCAGTATTTT.

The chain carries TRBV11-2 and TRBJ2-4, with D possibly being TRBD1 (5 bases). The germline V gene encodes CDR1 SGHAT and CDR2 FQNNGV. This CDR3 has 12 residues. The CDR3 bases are TGTGCAACGAAGGGCAGGGAAAACATTCAGTACTTC. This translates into CATKGRENIQYF.

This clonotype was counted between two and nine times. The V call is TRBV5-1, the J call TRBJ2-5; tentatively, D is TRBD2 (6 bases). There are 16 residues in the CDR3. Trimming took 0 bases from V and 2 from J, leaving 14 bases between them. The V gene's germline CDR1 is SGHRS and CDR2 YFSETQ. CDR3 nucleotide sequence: TGCGCCAGCAGCTTGGTGGGCGGGACGATACAAGAGACCCAGTACTTC. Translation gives CASSLVGGTIQETQYF.

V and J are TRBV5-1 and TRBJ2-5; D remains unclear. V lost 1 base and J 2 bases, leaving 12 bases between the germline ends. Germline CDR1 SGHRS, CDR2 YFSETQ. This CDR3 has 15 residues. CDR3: CASSLSPISQETQYF. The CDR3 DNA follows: TGCGCCAGCAGCTTGAGTCCGATAAGTCAAGAGACCCAGTACTTC. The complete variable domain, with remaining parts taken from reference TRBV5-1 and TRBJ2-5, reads KAGVTQTPRYLIKTRGQQVTLSCSPISGHRSVSWYQQTPGQGLQFLFEYFSETQRNKGNFPGRFSGRQFSNSRSEMNVSTLELGDSALYLCASSLSPISQETQYFGPGTRLLVL.

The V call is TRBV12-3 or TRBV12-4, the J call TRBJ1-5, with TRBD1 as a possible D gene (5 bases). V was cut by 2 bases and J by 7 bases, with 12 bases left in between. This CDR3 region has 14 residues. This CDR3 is CASSLSAGDQPQHF. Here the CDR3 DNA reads TGTGCCAGCAGTTTAAGTGCGGGGGACCAGCCCCAGCATTTT.

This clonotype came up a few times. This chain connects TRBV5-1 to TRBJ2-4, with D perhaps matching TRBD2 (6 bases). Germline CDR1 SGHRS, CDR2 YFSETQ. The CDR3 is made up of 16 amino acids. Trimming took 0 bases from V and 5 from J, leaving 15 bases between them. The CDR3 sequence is CASSLARLGAQNIQYF. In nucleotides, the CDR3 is TGCGCCAGCAGCTTGGCGAGACTAGGGGCCCAAAACATTCAGTACTTC.